The clone carrying this T cell receptor beta chain was seen repeatedly, ten times or more. Its target is unknown. This specimen belongs to a study of metastatic and nonmetastatic thyroid tumors. Study context: Repertoires from malignant and benign thyroid patients were compared across blood and tumor or nodule tissue. Findings and limits, study-wide: Benign nodules reportedly had significantly lower TCR beta diversity than malignant thyroid tumors in blood and tumor.

As processed by the authors: Clinicopathological groups supplied CDR3 differences that were used to build a distant-metastasis classifier for papillary thyroid cancer. With MiXCR, TCRdb reprocessed the PCR reads. The V and J calls, along with clone size, are taken from TCRdb and not from the paper's own processing. The sample includes around 20,000 clones, 15% to 17% of them seen just once. The V gene end was trimmed by 6 bases and the J gene end by 3 bases; junction bases not matched to a gene: 10. CDR1 and CDR2 (germline): MNHNS, SASEGT. The CDR3 is 16 amino acids. Thyroid surgery was performed in patients who had received no treatment beforehand.

This clonotype originated in a female donor with papillary thyroid cancer or a benign thyroid nodule (not recorded which). Some clones in this sample may be carry-over from other donors' samples. The V and J genes are TRBV6-1 and TRBJ2-3; 9 nucleotides match TRBD1. Sequenced material: blood. The CDR3 nucleotides read TGTGCCAGCAGACAACCCGGGACAGGGTGGACAGATACGCAGTATTTT. Protein product: CASRQPGTGWTDTQYF.